Shown below are 14 T cell receptor beta chains from a single sample sequenced in a study of response to subunit inactivated influenza vaccine. Using its own MiXCR run on the RT-PCR reads, TCRdb lists one record per CDR3 protein. Of 400,000 to 650,000 distinct CDR3 sequences listed, approximately 6.9% are singletons. The starting material was PBMCs from blood, obtained around 25 months after vaccination. All receptors derive from a man between 50 and 75 years old who received an inactivated influenza vaccine.

CDR3 nucleotide sequence: TGTGCCAGCAGCTTAGAGAGGACTAGCGGGGGTCGCGCCTACGAGCAGTACTTC. Translated, it gives CASSLERTSGGRAYEQYF. The genes are TRBV11-2 and TRBJ2-7, with 13 bases fitting TRBD2. The CDR3 runs 18 residues. V trimming: 0 bases; J trimming: 2 bases; junction bases outside the gene matches: 7. The germline V gene has CDR1 SGHAT and CDR2 FQNNGV.

This chain uses TRBV4-2 with TRBJ2-1; 15 bases agree with TRBD2. Germline trimming cut 2 bases from V and 12 bases from J; bases unmatched to any gene: 8. The length of the CDR3 is 16 residues. Germline CDR1 reads LGHNA; CDR2 reads YNFKEQ. The CDR3 sequence is CASSQTGTSGGPGQFF. CDR3 bases: TGTGCCAGCAGCCAAACCGGGACTAGCGGGGGGCCTGGGCAGTTCTTC.

CDR3 sequence reads: CASSLAVVTYEQYF. The CDR3 DNA sequence: TGTGCCAGCAGCTTGGCCGTGGTGACGTACGAGCAGTACTTC. The chain joins TRBV5-6 to TRBJ2-7; D gene uncertain. Trimming took 0 bases from V and 4 from J, leaving 11 bases between them. Germline lookup yields CDR1 SGHDT and CDR2 YYEEEE. This CDR3 has 14 amino acids.

This chain joins TRBV5-1 and TRBJ2-7, with D perhaps TRBD1 (6 bases). The V end was cut by 0 bases, the J end by 6 bases, with 19 bases between. The CDR3 runs to 16 residues. The germline CDR1 and CDR2 sequences are SGHRS and YFSETQ. CDR3 region: CASSLDVGRGIPEQYF. The CDR3 DNA reads TGCGCCAGCAGCTTGGATGTCGGCAGGGGTATTCCCGAGCAGTACTTC. Together with reference TRBV5-1 and TRBJ2-7, the CDR3 gives the full variable domain: KAGVTQTPRYLIKTRGQQVTLSCSPISGHRSVSWYQQTPGQGLQFLFEYFSETQRNKGNFPGRFSGRQFSNSRSEMNVSTLELGDSALYLCASSLDVGRGIPEQYFGPGTRLTVT.

The V and J genes are TRBV3-1 and TRBJ2-5; 7 bases are a match to TRBD2. The CDR3 spans 18 residues. Losses at the gene ends were 2 bases for V and 4 bases for J; bases not matched to a gene: 16. Germline lookup yields CDR1 LGHDT and CDR2 YNNKEL (reference sequence). The CDR3 region has the DNA TGTGCCAGCAGCCAATGGGGAGCCAGCCCGGGAGGCAGAGAGACCCAGTACTTC. The encoded protein is CASSQWGASPGGRETQYF.

There are a few counts of this clonotype. The genes are TRBV20-1 and TRBJ1-1; the D is unclear. CDR3 length: 14 amino acids. V was trimmed by 0 bases and J by 1 base, leaving 9 bases between them. From germline, CDR1 is DFQATT and CDR2 SNEGSKA (reference sequence). This CDR3 is CSARDKGPNTEAFF. CDR3 bases: TGCAGTGCTAGAGATAAAGGACCGAACACTGAAGCTTTCTTT.

This clonotype has more than one count but fewer than ten. This sequence joins TRBV5-1 and TRBJ2-7, with D unclear. CDR3 length: 13 residues. The V and J ends lost 0 bases and 5 bases respectively, with 9 bases between them. Germline loops: CDR1 SGHRS, CDR2 YFSETQ. The CDR3 DNA is TGCGCCAGCAGCTTGGTCCCCGACGACGAGCAGTACTTC. Translated: CASSLVPDDEQYF.

The chain couples TRBV24-1 to TRBJ2-2; TRBD1 matches 9 bases. Germline loops: CDR1 KGHDR, CDR2 SFDVKD. The CDR3 totals 16 residues. The trim removed 4 bases at V and 5 bases at J, leaving 7 bases unmatched. The CDR3 nucleotides are TGTGCCACCAGTGACCCGGGACAGGGATTGACCGGGGAGCTGTTTTTT. This gives the protein CATSDPGQGLTGELFF.

This clonotype was recorded many times. This chain connects TRBV3-1 to TRBJ1-2; TRBD1 might be the D (5 bases). In germline, CDR1 is LGHDT, CDR2 YNNKEL (reference sequence). The CDR3 totals 14 residues. The V end lost 0 bases, the J end lost 7 bases, and 12 bases lay between the germline ends. CDR3 region: CASSQDRRAGGYTF. The CDR3 coding sequence is TGTGCCAGCAGCCAAGATCGCAGGGCCGGTGGCTACACCTTC.

The sample holds a few counts of this clonotype. CDR3 nucleotide sequence: TGTGCCACCAGTCGGGGGGCTGAGGAGACCCAGTACTTC. This encodes CATSRGAEETQYF. The chain recombines TRBV24-1 with TRBJ2-5, with a tentative D call TRBD2 (7 bases). CDR3 length: 13 residues. Trimming removed 6 bases at V and 5 bases at J, with 12 bases between. CDR1 and CDR2 (germline): KGHDR, SFDVKD.

This clonotype occurred many times. The chain uses TRBV11-2 and TRBJ1-4; D is undetermined. The CDR3 has 14 amino acids. CDR1 SGHAT and CDR2 FQNNGV come from the germline V gene. V was shortened by 4 bases and J by 7 bases, with 13 bases between the two germline ends. CDR3 protein: CASSSHHQAEKLFF. CDR3 DNA: TGTGCCAGCAGCTCACACCATCAGGCTGAAAAACTGTTTTTT.

This clonotype was picked up many times. The V call is TRBV9, the J call TRBJ1-1; the D is unclear. The CDR3 is 13 residues long. Looked up from germline, CDR1 is SGDLS and CDR2 is YYNGEE. V was pared by 3 bases and J by 0 bases, with 6 bases between. CDR3 protein: CASSGHLNTEAFF. The DNA of the CDR3 is TGTGCCAGCAGCGGACATCTGAACACTGAAGCTTTCTTT. Complete variable domain (other parts from reference TRBV9 and TRBJ1-1): DSGVTQTPKHLITATGQRVTLRCSPRSGDLSVYWYQQSLDQGLQFLIQYYNGEERAKGNILERFSAQQFPDLHSELNLSSLELGDSALYFCASSGHLNTEAFFGQGTRLTVV.

This chain links TRBV6-5 with TRBJ2-7, with a possible D match to TRBD2 (5 bases). The CDR3 loop spans 12 amino acids. Germline loops: CDR1 MNHEY, CDR2 SVGAGI. The V end was cut by 6 bases, the J end by 4 bases, with 10 bases between. CDR3 bases: TGTGCCAGCAGGTCGACTATTTACGAGCAGTACTTC. Its protein product is CASRSTIYEQYF.

For this clonotype: A much larger clone differs by one base, so this may be a read error. This rearrangement joins TRBV29-1 to TRBJ1-5; 8 bases fit TRBD1. J gave up 8 bases and V 5 bases, and 14 bases lay outside the gene matches. Germline CDR1 and CDR2: SQVTM and ANQGSEA. The CDR3 is 15 residues long. CDR3 region: CSVLLGQGVNKPQHF. For the CDR3, the DNA is TGCAGCGTTCTCTTAGGACAGGGCGTTAATAAGCCCCAGCATTTT.